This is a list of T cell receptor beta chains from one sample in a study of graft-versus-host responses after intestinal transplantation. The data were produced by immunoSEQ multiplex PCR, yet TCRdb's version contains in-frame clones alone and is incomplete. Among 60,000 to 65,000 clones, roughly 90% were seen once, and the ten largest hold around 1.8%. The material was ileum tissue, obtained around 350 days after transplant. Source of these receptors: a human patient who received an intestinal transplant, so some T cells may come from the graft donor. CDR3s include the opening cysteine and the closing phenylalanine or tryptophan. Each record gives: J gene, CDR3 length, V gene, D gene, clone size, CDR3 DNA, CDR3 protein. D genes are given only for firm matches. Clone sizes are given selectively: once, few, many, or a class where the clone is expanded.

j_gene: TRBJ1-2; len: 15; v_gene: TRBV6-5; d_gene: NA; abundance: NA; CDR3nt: TGTGCCAGCAGGCACCCACCAGGAACGGGCTATGGCTACACCTTC; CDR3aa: CASRHPPGTGYGYTF
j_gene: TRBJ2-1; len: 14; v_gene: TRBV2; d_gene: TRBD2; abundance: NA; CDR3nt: TGTGCCAGGGAAGCGGGGGACTCCTACAATGAGCAGTTCTTC; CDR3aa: CAREAGDSYNEQFF
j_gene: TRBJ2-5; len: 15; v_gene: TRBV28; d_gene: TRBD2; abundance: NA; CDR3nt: TGTGCCAGCAGTCTCCGACTAGCGGGAGTGGAGACCCAGTACTTC; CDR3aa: CASSLRLAGVETQYF
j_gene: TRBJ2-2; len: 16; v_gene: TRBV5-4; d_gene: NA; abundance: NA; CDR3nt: TGTGCCAGCAGCTTGGGCGGGACTTTAAACACCGGGGAGCTGTTTTTT; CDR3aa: CASSLGGTLNTGELFF
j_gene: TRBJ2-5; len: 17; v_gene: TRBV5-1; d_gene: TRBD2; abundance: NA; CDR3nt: TGCGCCAGCAGCTTGGGGCTAGCGGGAGGGCCAGGAGAGACCCAGTACTTC; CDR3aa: CASSLGLAGGPGETQYF
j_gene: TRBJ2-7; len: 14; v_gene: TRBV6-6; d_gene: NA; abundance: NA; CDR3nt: TGTGCCAGCAGTTACTCTCGGCCGGTCTACGAGCAGTACTTC; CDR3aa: CASSYSRPVYEQYF
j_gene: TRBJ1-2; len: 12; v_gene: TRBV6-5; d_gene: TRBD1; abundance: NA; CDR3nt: TGTGCCAGCTTTACAGGGGTGTATGGCTACACCTTC; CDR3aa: CASFTGVYGYTF
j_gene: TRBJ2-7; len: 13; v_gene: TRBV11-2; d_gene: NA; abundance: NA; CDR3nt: TGTGCCAGCAGCCCCCAGGGGTTCAACGAGCAGTACTTC; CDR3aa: CASSPQGFNEQYF
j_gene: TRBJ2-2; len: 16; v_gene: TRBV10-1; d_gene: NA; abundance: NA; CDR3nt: TGCGCCAGCAGTCTCCCGGCGCGGGGTAACGCCGGGGAGCTGTTTTTT; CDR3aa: CASSLPARGNAGELFF
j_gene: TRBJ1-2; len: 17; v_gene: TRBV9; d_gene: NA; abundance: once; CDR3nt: TGTGCCAGCAGCCCCAGCGGGGGGGGGACCCATCACTATGGCTACACCTTC; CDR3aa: CASSPSGGGTHHYGYTF
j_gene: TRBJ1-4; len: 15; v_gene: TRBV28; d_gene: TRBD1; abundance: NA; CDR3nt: TGTGCCAGCAGTTTGCGGAGGTGGCAGGGGGCCCCACTGTTTTTT; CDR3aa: CASSLRRWQGAPLFF
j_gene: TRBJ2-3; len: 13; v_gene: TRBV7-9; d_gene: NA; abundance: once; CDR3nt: TGTGCCAGCAGAATGGGAAGCACAGATACGCAGTATTTT; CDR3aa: CASRMGSTDTQYF
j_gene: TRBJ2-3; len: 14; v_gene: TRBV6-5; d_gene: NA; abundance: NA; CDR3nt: TGTGCCAGCACGCGTGTGATCGGCACAGATACGCAGTATTTT; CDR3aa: CASTRVIGTDTQYF
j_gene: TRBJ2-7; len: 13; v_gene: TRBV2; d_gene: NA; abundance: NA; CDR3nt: TGTGCCAGCAGGGGAGACAACTCCTACGAGCAGTACTTC; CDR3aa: CASRGDNSYEQYF
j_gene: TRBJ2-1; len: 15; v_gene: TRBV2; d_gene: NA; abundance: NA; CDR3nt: TGTGCCAGCAGTGAACCGTCCAAATTAGGAGATGAGCAGTTCTTC; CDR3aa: CASSEPSKLGDEQFF